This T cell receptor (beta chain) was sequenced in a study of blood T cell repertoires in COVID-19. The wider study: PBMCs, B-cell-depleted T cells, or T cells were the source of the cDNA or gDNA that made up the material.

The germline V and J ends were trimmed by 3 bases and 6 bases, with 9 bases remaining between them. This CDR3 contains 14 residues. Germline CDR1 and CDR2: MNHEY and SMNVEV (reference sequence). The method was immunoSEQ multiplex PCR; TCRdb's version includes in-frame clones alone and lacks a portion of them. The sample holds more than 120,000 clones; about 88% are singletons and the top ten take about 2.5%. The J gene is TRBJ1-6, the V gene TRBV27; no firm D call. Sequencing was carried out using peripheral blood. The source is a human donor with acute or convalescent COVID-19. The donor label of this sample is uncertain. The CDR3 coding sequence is TGTGCCAGCAGTTTCTCCACCAGTAATTCACCCCTCCACTTT. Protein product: CASSFSTSNSPLHF.